This TCR beta chain was identified in a study of brain T cells in children with intractable seizures. Only in-frame clones appear in the TCRdb table, and some are missing; sequencing was by immunoSEQ multiplex PCR. The repertoire includes fewer than 80,000 clones, 95% to 97% of them detected once, and approximately 0.38% sits in the top ten. General study points: Only CDR3 sequence similarity suggested viral specificity, without known HCMV serostatus. Absence of clones before surgery may stem from lower sequencing depth.

This CDR3 spans 14 amino acids. With 0 bases removed from V and 11 bases from J, the gap between germline ends came to 11 bases. Germline CDR1 is MNHNY and CDR2 is SVGAGI (reference sequence). In regard to this clone: No antigen is known for it.

Only cases whose brain tissue showed the highest T cell transcript signatures were sequenced. Patients received at least one anti-epileptic drug before surgery. V gene TRBV6-6 combines with J gene TRBJ1-6; D is undetermined. The sequence was obtained from a boy under two years old with focal cortical dysplasia and intractable seizures. The starting material was peripheral blood, obtained at surgery. The CDR3 sequence is CASSYSNQVTPLHF. CDR3 bases: TGTGCCAGCAGTTACTCGAATCAAGTTACACCCCTCCACTTT.